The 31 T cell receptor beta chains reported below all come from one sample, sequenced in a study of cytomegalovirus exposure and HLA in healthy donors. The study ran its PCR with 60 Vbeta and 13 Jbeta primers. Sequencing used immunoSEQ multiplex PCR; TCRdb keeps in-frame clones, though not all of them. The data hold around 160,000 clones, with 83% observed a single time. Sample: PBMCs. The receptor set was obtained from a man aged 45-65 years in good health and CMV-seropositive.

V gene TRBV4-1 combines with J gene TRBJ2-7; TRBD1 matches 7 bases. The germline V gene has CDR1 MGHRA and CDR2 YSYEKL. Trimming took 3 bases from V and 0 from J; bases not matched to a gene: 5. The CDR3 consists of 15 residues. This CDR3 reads CASSQGTVSSYEQYF. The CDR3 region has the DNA TGCGCCAGCAGCCAGGGGACAGTGAGCTCCTACGAGCAGTACTTC.

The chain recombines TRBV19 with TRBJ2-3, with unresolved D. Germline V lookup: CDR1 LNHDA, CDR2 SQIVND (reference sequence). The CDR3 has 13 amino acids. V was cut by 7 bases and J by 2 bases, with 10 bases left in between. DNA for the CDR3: TGTGCCAGTACAGGCAGTCTCACAGATACGCAGTATTTT. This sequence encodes CASTGSLTDTQYF.

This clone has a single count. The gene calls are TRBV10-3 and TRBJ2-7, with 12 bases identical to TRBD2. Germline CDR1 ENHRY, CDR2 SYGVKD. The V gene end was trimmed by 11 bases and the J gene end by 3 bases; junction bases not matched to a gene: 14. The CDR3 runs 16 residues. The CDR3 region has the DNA TGTGCCGCCAGCCTAGCGGGAGGGCCAAATGGCTACGAGCAGTACTTC. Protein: CAASLAGGPNGYEQYF.

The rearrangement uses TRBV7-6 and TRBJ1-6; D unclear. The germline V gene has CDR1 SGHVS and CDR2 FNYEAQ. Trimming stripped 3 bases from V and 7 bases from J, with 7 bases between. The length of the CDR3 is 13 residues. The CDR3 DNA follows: TGTGCCAGCAGCTTCAACCAGAATTCACCCCTCCACTTT. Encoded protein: CASSFNQNSPLHF. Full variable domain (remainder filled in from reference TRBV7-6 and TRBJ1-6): GAGVSQSPRYKVTKRGQDVALRCDPISGHVSLYWYRQALGQGPEFLTYFNYEAQQDKSGLPNDRFSAERPEGSISTLTIQRTEQRDSAMYRCASSFNQNSPLHFGNGTRLTVT.

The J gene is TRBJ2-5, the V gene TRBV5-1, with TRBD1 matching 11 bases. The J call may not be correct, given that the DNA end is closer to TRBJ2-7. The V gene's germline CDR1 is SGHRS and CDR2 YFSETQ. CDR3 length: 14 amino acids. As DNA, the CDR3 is TGCGCCAGCAGCGGACAGGGGGCCACCTACGAGCAGTACTTC. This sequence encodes CASSGQGATYEQYF.

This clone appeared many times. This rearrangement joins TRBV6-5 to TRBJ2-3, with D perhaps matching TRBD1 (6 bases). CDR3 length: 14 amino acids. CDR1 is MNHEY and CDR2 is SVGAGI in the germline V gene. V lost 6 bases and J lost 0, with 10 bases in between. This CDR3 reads CASSDRWSTDTQYF. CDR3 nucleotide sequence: TGTGCCAGCAGCGACAGGTGGAGCACAGATACGCAGTATTTT.

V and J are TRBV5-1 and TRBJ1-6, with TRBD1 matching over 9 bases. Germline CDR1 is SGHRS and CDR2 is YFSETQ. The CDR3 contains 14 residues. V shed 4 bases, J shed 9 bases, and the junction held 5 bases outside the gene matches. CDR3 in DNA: TGCGCCAGCAGCCGGGGACAGGGAGGTTCACCCCTCCACTTT. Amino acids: CASSRGQGGSPLHF. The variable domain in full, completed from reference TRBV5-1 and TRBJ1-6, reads KAGVTQTPRYLIKTRGQQVTLSCSPISGHRSVSWYQQTPGQGLQFLFEYFSETQRNKGNFPGRFSGRQFSNSRSEMNVSTLELGDSALYLCASSRGQGGSPLHFGNGTRLTVT.

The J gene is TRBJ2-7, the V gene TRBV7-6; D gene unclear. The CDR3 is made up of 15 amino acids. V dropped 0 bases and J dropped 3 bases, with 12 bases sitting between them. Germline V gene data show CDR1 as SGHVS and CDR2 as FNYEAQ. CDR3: CASSLARHADYEQYF. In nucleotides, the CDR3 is TGTGCCAGCAGCTTAGCCCGACATGCCGACTACGAGCAGTACTTC. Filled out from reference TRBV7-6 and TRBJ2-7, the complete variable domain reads GAGVSQSPRYKVTKRGQDVALRCDPISGHVSLYWYRQALGQGPEFLTYFNYEAQQDKSGLPNDRFSAERPEGSISTLTIQRTEQRDSAMYRCASSLARHADYEQYFGPGTRLTVT.

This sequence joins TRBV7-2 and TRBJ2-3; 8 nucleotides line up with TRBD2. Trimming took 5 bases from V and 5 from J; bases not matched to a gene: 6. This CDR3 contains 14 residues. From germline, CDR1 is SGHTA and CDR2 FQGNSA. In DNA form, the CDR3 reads TGTGCCAGCAGCCGGACTAGCCGTCAAGATACGCAGTATTTT. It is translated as CASSRTSRQDTQYF.

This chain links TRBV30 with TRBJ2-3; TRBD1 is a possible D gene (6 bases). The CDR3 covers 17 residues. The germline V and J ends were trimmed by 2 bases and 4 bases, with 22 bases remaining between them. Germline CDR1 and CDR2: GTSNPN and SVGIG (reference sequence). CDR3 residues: CAWSLGMARGSSDTQYF. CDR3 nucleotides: TGTGCCTGGAGTCTAGGGATGGCCAGGGGTTCCTCAGATACGCAGTATTTT. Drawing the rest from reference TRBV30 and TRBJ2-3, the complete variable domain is SQTIHQWPATLVQPVGSPLSLECTVEGTSNPNLYWYRQAAGRGLQLLFYSVGIGQISSEVPQNLSASRPQDRQFILSSKKLLLSDSGFYLCAWSLGMARGSSDTQYFGPGTRLTVL.

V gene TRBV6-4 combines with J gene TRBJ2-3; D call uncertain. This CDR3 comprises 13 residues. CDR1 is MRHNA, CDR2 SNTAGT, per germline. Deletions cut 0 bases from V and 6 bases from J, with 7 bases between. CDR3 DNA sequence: TGTGCCAGCAGTGACTCTCCTTCGGATACGCAGTATTTT. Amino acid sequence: CASSDSPSDTQYF.

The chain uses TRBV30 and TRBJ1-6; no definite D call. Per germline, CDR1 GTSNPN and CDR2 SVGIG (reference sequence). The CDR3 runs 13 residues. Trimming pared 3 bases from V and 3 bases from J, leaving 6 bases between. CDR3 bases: TGTGCCTGGAGCTCAGGCTATAATTCACCCCTCCACTTT. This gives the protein CAWSSGYNSPLHF.

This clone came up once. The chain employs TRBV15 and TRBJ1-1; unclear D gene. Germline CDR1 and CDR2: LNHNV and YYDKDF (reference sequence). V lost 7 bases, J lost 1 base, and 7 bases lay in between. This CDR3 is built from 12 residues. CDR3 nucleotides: TGTGCCACCACCGGCGGGAACACTGAAGCTTTCTTT. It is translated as CATTGGNTEAFF.

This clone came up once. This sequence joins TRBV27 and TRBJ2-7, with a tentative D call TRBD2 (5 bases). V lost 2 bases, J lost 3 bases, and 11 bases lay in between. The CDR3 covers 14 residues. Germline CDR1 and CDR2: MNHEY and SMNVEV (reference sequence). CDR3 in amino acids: CASSLKFEGYEQYF. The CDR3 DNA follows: TGTGCCAGCAGTTTAAAGTTTGAGGGCTACGAGCAGTACTTC.

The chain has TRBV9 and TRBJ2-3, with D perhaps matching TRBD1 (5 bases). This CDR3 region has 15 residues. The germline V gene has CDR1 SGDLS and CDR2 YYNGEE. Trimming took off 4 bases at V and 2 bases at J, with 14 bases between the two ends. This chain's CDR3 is CASSTRQRHTDTQYF. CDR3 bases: TGTGCCAGCAGCACACGACAGAGGCACACAGATACGCAGTATTTT.

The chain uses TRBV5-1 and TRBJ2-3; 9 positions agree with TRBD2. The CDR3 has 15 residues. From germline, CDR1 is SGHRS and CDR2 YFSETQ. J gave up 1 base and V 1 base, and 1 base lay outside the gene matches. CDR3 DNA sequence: TGCGCCAGCAGCTTGCCTAGCGGGGGCACAGATACGCAGTATTTT. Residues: CASSLPSGGTDTQYF.

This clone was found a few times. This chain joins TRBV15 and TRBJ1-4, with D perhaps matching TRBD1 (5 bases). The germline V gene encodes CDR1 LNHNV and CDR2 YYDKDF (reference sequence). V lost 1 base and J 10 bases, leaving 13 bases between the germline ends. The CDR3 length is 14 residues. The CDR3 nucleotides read TGTGCCACCAGCAGAGCTACAGGTGATGGAAAACTGTTTTTT. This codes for CATSRATGDGKLFF.

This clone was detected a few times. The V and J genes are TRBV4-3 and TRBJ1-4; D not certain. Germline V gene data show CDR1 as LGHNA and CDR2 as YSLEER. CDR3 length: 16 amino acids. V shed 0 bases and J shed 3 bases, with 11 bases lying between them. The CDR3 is CASSQDIGLANEKLFF. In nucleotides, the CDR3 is TGCGCCAGCAGCCAAGATATTGGTTTAGCTAATGAAAAACTGTTTTTT.

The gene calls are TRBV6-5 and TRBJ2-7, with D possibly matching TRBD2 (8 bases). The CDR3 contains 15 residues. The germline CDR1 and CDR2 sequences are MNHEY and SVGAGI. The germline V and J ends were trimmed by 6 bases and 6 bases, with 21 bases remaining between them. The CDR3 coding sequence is TGTGCCAGCAGCCCCGGGGGGGTTAGGACAGGCGAGCAGTACTTC. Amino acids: CASSPGGVRTGEQYF.

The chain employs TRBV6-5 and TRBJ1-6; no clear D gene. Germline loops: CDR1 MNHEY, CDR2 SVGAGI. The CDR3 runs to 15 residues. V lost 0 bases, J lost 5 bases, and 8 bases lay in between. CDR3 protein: CASSYSWAHNSPLHF. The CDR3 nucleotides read TGTGCCAGCAGTTACTCGTGGGCCCATAATTCACCCCTCCACTTT.

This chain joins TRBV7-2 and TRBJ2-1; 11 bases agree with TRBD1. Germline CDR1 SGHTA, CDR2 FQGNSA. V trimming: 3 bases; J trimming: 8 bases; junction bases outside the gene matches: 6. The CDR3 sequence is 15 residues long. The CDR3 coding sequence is TGTGCCAGCAGCTTCCGGGACAGGGGGATTGATGAGCAGTTCTTC. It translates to CASSFRDRGIDEQFF.

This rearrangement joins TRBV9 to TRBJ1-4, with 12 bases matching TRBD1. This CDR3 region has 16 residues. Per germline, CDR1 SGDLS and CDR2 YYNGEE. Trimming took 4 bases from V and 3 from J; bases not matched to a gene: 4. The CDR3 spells CASSPGTGGSNEKLFF. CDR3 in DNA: TGTGCCAGCAGCCCCGGGACAGGGGGCTCTAATGAAAAACTGTTTTTT.

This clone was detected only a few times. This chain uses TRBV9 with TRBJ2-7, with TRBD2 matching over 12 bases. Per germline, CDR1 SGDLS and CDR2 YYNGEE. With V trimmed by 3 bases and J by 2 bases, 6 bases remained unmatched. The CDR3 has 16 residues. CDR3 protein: CASSGTTSGSPYEQYF. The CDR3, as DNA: TGTGCCAGCAGCGGGACGACTAGCGGGAGCCCCTACGAGCAGTACTTC.

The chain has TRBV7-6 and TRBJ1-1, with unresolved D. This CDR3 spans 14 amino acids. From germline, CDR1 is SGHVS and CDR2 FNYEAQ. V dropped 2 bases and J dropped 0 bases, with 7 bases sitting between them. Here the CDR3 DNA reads TGTGCCAGCAGCTTAAGGGAGGTGAACACTGAAGCTTTCTTT. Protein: CASSLREVNTEAFF.

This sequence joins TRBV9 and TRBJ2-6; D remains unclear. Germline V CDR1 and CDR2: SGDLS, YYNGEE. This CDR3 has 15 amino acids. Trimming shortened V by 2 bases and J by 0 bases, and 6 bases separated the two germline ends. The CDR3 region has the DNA TGTGCCAGCAGCGTGGCTGCCTCTGGGGCCAACGTCCTGACTTTC. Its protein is CASSVAASGANVLTF.

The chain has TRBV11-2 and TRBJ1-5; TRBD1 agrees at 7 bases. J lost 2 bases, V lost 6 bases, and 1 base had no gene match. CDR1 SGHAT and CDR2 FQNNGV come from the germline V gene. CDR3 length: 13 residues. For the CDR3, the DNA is TGTGCCAGCAGTACAGGGGGCAATCAGCCCCAGCATTTT. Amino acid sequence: CASSTGGNQPQHF.

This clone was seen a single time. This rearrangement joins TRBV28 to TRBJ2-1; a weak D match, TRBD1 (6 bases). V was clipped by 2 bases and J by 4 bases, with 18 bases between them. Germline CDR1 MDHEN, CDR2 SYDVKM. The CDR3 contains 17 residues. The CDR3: CASSLRRQARKYNEQFF. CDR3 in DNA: TGTGCCAGCAGTTTACGAAGACAGGCACGAAAATACAATGAGCAGTTCTTC.

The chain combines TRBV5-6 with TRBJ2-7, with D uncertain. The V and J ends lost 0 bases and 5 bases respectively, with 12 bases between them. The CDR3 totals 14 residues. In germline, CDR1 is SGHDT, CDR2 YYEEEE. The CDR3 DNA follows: TGTGCCAGCAGCTTGGAACTCTCCGCCCACGAGCAGTACTTC. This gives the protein CASSLELSAHEQYF.

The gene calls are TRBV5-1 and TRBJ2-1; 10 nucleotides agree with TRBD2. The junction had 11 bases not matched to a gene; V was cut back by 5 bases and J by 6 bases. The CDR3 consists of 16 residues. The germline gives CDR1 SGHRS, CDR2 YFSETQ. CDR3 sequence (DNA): TGCGCCAGCAGATCAGGGACTAGCGTTAGTCGCAATGAGCAGTTCTTC. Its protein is CASRSGTSVSRNEQFF.

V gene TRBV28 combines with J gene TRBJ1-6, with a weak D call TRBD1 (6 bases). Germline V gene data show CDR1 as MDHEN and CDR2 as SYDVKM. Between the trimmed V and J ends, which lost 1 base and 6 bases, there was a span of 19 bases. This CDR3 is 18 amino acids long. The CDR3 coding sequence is TGTGCCAGCAGTTTATCCCTCGGACAGCTAATGTTTAATTCACCCCTCCACTTT. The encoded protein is CASSLSLGQLMFNSPLHF.

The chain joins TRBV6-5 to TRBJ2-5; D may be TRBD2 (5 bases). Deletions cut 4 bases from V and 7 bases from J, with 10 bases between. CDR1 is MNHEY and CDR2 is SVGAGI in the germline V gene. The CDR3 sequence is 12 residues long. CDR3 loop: CASSSDSGTQYF. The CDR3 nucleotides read TGTGCCAGCAGTTCGGACTCAGGGACCCAGTACTTC.